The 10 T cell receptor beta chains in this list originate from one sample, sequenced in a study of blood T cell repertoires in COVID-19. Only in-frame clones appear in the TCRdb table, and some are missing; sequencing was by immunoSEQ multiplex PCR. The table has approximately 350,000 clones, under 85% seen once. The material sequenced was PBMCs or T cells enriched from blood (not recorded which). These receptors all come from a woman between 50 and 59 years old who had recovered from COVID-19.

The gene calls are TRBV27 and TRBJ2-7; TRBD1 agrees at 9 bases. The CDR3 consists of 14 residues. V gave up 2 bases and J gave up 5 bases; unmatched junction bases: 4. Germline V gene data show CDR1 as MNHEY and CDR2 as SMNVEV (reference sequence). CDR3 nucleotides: TGTGCCAGCAGTTTAACGCGGGACAGGGACGAGCAGTACTTC. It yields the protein CASSLTRDRDEQYF.

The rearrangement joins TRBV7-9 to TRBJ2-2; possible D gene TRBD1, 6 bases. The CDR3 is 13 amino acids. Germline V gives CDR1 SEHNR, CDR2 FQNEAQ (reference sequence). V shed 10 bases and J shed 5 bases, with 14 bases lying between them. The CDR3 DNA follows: TGTGCCACCAAGGCAGGGGCTACCGGGGAGCTGTTTTTT. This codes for CATKAGATGELFF.

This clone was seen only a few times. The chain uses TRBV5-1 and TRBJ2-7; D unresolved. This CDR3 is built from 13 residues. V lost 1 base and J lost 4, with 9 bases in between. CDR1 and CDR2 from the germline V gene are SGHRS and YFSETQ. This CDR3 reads CASSLIGPYEQYF. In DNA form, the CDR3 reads TGCGCCAGCAGCTTGATTGGCCCATACGAGCAGTACTTC.

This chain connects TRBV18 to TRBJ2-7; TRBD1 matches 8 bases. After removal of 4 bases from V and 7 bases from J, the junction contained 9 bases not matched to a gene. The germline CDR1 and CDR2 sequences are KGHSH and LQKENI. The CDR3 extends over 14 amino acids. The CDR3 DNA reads TGTGCCAGCTCACGCTCGGACAGGGTGGATGAGCAGTACTTC. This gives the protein CASSRSDRVDEQYF.

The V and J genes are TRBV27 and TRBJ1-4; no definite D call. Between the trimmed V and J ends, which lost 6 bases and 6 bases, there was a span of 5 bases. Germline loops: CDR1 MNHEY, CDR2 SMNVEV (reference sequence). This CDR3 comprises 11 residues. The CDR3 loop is CASRFDEKLFF. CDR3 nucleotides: TGTGCCAGCAGATTCGATGAAAAACTGTTTTTT. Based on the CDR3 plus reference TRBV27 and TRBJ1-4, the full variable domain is EAQVTQNPRYLITVTGKKLTVTCSQNMNHEYMSWYRQDPGLGLRQIYYSMNVEVTDKGDVPEGYKVSRKEKRNFPLILESPSPNQTSLYFCASRFDEKLFFGSGTQLSVL.

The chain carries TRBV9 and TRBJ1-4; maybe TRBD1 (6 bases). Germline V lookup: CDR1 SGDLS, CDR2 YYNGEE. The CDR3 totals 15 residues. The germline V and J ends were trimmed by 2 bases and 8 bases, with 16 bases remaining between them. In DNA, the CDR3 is TGTGCCAGCAGCGTGGGCGGGGGCTTGCAGGAAAAACTGTTTTTT. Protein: CASSVGGGLQEKLFF.

The chain's CDR3 is CASSETSGWGELFF. For the CDR3, the DNA is TGTGCCAGCAGCGAGACTAGCGGATGGGGGGAGCTGTTTTTT. The chain recombines TRBV9 with TRBJ2-2; 9 positions agree with TRBD2. The length of the CDR3 is 14 residues. Germline assignment: CDR1 SGDLS and CDR2 YYNGEE. With V trimmed by 3 bases and J by 8 bases, 5 bases remained unmatched. The full variable domain, rest sourced from reference TRBV9 and TRBJ2-2, is DSGVTQTPKHLITATGQRVTLRCSPRSGDLSVYWYQQSLDQGLQFLIQYYNGEERAKGNILERFSAQQFPDLHSELNLSSLELGDSALYFCASSETSGWGELFFGEGSRLTVL.

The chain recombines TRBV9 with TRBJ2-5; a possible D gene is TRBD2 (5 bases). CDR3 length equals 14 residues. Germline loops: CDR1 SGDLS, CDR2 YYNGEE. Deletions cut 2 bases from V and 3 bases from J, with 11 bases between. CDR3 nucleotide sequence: TGTGCCAGCAGCGTCTGGGAGATGGAAGAGACCCAGTACTTC. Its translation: CASSVWEMEETQYF. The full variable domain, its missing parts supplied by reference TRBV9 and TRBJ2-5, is DSGVTQTPKHLITATGQRVTLRCSPRSGDLSVYWYQQSLDQGLQFLIQYYNGEERAKGNILERFSAQQFPDLHSELNLSSLELGDSALYFCASSVWEMEETQYFGPGTRLLVL.

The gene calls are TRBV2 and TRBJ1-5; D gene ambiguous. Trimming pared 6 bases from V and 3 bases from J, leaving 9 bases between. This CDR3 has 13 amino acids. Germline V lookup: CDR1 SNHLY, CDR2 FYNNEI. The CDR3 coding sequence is TGTGCCAGCAGCGGGGAACTCAATCAGCCCCAGCATTTT. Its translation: CASSGELNQPQHF.

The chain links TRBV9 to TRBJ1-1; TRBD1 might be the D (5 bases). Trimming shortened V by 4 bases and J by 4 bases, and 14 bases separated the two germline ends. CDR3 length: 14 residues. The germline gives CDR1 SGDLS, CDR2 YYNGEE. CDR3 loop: CASSPHGGTTEAFF. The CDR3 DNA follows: TGTGCCAGCAGCCCGCATGGGGGGACCACTGAAGCTTTCTTT.